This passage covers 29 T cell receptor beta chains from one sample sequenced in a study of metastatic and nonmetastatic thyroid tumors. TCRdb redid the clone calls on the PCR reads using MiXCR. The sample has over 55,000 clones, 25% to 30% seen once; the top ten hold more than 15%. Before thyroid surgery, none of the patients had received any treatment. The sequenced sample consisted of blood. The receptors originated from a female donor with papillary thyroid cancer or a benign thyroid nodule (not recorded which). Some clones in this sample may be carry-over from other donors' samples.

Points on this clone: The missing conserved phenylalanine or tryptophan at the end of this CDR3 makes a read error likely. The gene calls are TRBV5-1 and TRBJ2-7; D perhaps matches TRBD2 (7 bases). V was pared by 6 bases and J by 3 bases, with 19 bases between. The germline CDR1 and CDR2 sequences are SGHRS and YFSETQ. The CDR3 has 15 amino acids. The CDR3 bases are TGCGCCAGCAATTGGGAAAGCGGGACAATCTACGAGCAGTACCTC. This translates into CASNWESGTIYEQYL.

CDR3 residues: CSASRTPNYGYTF. The CDR3, as DNA: TGCAGTGCTTCCCGAACCCCTAACTATGGCTACACCTTC. The chain links TRBV20-1 to TRBJ1-2, with D uncertain. The CDR3 has 13 residues. V was clipped by 5 bases and J by 0 bases, with 10 bases between them. CDR1 DFQATT and CDR2 SNEGSKA come from the germline V gene (reference sequence).

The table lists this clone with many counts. DNA of the CDR3: TGTGCCAGCAGCTTGGCAGGGTTCTCACCCCTCCACTTT. Translated: CASSLAGFSPLHF. The J gene is TRBJ1-6, the V gene TRBV5-4; perhaps TRBD1 as D (5 bases). The germline V gene has CDR1 SGHNT and CDR2 YYREEE (reference sequence). The CDR3 covers 13 residues. V lost 0 bases, J lost 10 bases, and 8 bases lay in between.

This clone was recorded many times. The CDR3 DNA reads TGTGCCAGCAGCCAACCGGGCGGCAGTGAAGCTTTCTTT. It is translated as CASSQPGGSEAFF. The gene calls are TRBV4-2 and TRBJ1-1, with no clear D. The germline V gene has CDR1 LGHNA and CDR2 YNFKEQ. The V end lost 2 bases, the J end lost 7 bases, and 11 bases lay between the germline ends. The CDR3 spans 13 residues.

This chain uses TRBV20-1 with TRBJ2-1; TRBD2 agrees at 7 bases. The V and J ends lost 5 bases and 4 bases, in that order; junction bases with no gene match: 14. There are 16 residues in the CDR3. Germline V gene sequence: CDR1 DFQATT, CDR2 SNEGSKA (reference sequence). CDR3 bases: TGCAGTGCTTTGGTAGGGATAGCGGGCGGATACAATGAGCAGTTCTTC. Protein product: CSALVGIAGGYNEQFF.

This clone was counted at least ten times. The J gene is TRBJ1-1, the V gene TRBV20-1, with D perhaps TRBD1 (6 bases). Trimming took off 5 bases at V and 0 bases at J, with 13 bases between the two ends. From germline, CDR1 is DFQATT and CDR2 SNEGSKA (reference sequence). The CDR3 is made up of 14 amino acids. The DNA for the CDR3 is TGCAGTGCTCTCCTCGGGGGCGTGAACACTGAAGCTTTCTTT. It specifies CSALLGGVNTEAFF.

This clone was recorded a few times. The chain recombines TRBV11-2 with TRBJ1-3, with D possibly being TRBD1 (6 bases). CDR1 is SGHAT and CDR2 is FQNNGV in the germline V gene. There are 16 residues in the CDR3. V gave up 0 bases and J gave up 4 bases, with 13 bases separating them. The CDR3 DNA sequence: TGTGCCAGCAGCTTAGAACAGGGAGGCCGAGGAAACACCATATATTTT. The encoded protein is CASSLEQGGRGNTIYF.

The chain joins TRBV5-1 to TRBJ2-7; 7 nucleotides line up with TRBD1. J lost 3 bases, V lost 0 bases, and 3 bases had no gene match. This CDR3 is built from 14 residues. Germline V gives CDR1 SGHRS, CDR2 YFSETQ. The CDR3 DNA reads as TGCGCCAGCAGCTTGGGACAGGGTAGCTACGAGCAGTACTTC. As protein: CASSLGQGSYEQYF. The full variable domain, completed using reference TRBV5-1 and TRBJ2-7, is KAGVTQTPRYLIKTRGQQVTLSCSPISGHRSVSWYQQTPGQGLQFLFEYFSETQRNKGNFPGRFSGRQFSNSRSEMNVSTLELGDSALYLCASSLGQGSYEQYFGPGTRLTVT.

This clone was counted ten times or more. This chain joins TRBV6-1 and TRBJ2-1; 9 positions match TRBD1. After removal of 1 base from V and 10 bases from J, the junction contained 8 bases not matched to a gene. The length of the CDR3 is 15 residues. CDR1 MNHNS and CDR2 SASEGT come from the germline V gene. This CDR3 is CASSEERTGAREQFF. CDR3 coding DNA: TGTGCCAGCAGTGAAGAGCGGACAGGGGCTCGGGAGCAGTTCTTC.

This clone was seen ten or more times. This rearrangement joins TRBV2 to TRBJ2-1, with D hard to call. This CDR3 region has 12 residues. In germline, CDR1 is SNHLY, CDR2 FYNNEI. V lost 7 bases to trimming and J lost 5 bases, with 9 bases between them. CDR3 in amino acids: CASIYDNNEQFF. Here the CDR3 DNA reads TGTGCCAGCATTTATGACAACAATGAGCAGTTCTTC.

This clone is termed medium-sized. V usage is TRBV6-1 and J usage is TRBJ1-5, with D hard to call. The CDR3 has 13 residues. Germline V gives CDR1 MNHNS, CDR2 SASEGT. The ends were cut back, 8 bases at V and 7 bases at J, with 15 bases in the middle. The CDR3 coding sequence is TGTGCCAGCGGGATGGGGTTGGAGCAGCCCCAGCATTTT. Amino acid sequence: CASGMGLEQPQHF.

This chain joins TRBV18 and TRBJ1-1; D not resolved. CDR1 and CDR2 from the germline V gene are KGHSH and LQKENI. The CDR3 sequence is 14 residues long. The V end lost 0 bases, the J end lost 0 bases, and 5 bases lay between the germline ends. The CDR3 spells CASSPPAMNTEAFF. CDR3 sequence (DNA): TGTGCCAGCTCACCACCTGCCATGAACACTGAAGCTTTCTTT. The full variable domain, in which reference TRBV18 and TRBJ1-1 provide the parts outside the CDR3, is NAGVMQNPRHLVRRRGQEARLRCSPMKGHSHVYWYRQLPEEGLKFMVYLQKENIIDESGMPKERFSAEFPKEGPSILRIQQVVRGDSAAYFCASSPPAMNTEAFFGQGTRLTVV.

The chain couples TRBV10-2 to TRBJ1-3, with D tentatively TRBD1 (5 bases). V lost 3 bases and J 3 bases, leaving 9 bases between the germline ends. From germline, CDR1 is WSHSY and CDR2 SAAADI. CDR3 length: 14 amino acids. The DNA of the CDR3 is TGCGCCAGCAGTGATGGCAGGGTTGGAAACACCATATATTTT. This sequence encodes CASSDGRVGNTIYF.

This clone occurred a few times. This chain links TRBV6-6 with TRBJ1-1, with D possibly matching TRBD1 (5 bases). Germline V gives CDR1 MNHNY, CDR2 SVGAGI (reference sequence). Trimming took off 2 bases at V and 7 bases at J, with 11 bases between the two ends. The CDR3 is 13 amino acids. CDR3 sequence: CASSYRDSLEAFF. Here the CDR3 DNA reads TGTGCCAGCAGTTACCGCGACAGTCTTGAAGCTTTCTTT.

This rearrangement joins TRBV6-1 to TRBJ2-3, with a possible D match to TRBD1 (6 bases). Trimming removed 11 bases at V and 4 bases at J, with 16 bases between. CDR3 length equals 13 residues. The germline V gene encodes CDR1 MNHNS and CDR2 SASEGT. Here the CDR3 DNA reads TGTGCCGGTAGACAGGCGGGTTCAGATACGCAGTATTTT. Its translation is CAGRQAGSDTQYF.

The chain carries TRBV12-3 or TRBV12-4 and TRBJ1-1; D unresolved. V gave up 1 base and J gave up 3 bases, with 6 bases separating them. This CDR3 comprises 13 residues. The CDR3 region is CASSLEIYTEAFF. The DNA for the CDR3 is TGTGCCAGCAGTTTAGAGATTTACACTGAAGCTTTCTTT.

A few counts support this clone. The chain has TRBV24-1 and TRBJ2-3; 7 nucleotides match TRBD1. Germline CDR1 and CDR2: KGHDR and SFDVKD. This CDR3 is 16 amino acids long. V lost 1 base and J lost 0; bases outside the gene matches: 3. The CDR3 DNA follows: TGTGCCACCAGTGATTTCTCCAGGGGGAGCACAGATACGCAGTATTTT. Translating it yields CATSDFSRGSTDTQYF.

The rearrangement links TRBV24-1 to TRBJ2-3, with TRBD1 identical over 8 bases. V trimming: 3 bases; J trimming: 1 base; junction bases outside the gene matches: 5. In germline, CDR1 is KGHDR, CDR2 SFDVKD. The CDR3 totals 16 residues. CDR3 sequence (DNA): TGTGCCACCAGTGATCCCGGACAGGGAGGCACAGATACGCAGTATTTT. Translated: CATSDPGQGGTDTQYF.

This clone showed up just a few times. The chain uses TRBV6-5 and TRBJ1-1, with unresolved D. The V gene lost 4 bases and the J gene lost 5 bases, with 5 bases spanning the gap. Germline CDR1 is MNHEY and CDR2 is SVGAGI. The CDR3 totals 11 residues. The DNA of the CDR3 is TGTGCCAGCAGTTCGTCTACTGAAGCTTTCTTT. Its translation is CASSSSTEAFF.

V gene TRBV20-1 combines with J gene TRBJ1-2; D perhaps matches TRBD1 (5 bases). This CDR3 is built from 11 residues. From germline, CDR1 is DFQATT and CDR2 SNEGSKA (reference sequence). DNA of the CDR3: TGCAGGACAGTCACCAAGAATGGCTACACCTTC. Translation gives CRTVTKNGYTF.

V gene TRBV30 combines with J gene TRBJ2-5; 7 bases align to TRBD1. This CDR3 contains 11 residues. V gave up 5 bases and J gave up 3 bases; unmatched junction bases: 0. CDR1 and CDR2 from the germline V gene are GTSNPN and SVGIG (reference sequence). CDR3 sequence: CAWGQEETQYF. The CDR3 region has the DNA TGTGCCTGGGGACAGGAAGAGACCCAGTACTTC.

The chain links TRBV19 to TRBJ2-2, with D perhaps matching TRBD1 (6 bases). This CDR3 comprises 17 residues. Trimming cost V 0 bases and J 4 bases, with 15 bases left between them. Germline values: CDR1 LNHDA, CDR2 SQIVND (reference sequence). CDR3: CASSIDRAGVTTGELFF. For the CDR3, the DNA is TGTGCCAGTAGTATAGACAGGGCAGGGGTAACCACCGGGGAGCTGTTTTTT.

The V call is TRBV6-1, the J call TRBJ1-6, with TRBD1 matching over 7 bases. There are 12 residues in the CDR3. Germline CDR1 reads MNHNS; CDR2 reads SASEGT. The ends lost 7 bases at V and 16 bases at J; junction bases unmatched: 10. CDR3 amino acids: CASKPQGDILHF. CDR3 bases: TGTGCCAGCAAACCGCAGGGGGACATACTCCACTTT.

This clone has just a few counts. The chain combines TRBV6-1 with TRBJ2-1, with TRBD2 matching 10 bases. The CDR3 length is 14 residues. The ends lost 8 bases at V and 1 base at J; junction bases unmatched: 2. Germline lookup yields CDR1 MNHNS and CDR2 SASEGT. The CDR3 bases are TGTGCCAGCGGAGCGGGAGGGTCCTACAATGAGCAGTTCTTC. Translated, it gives CASGAGGSYNEQFF.

The DNA for the CDR3 is TGTGCCAGCAGTGATGTTTACAATGAGCAGTTCTTC. Translated, it gives CASSDVYNEQFF. The chain links TRBV6-9 to TRBJ2-1; the D is unclear. Germline CDR1 and CDR2: MNHGY and SVAAGI. The CDR3 runs to 12 residues. V was shortened by 5 bases and J by 4 bases, with 6 bases between the two germline ends.

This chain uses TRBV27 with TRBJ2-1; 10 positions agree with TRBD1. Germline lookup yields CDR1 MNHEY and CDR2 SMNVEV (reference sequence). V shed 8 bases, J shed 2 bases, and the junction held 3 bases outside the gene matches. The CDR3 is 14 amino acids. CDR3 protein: CASWGQGTYNEQFF. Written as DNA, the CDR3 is TGTGCCAGCTGGGGACAGGGGACCTACAATGAGCAGTTCTTC.

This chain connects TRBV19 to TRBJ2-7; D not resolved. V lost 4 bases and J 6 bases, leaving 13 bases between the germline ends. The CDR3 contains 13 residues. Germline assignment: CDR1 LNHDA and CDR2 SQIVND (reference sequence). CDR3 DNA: TGTGCCAGTAGTAACCCACCCCTAGTCGAGCAGTACTTC. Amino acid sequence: CASSNPPLVEQYF.

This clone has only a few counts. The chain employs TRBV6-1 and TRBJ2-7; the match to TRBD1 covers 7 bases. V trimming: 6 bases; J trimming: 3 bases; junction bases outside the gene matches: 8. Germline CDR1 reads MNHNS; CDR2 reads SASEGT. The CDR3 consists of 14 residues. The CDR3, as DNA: TGTGCCAGCAGGAACAGGGGAGATAGCTACGAGCAGTACTTC. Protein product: CASRNRGDSYEQYF.

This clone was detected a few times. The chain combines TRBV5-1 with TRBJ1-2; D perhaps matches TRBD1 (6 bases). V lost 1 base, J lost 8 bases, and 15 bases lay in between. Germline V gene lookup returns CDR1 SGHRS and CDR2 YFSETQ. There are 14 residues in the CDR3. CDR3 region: CASSLRSGDGGYTF. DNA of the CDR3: TGCGCCAGCAGCTTGAGGTCAGGGGATGGGGGCTACACCTTC.